This entry is about one T cell receptor (beta chain). This CDR3 contains 11 residues. Trimming stripped 6 bases from V and 8 bases from J, with 10 bases between. CDR1 and CDR2 from the germline V gene are MNHEY and SVGAGI. The data belong to a study of blood T cell repertoires in COVID-19. Overall study: Sites in the United States, Italy and Spain provided acute and convalescent COVID-19 samples. The analysed material was cDNA or gDNA that came from T cells, B-cell-depleted T cells, or PBMCs.

Study processing details: Amplifying reference gene primers gave estimates of nucleated cell counts. The assay was immunoSEQ multiplex PCR, and TCRdb's table has in-frame clones only and misses some. V, J and clone size are taken as reported in that table, and D and trimming were inferred from the DNA itself. Here the sample spans 300,000 to 400,000 clones, about 90% being singletons. The genes are TRBV6-5 and TRBJ1-2, with D tentatively TRBD1 (6 bases). The TCR was taken from a woman in her forties or fifties who had recovered from COVID-19. The sample comprised peripheral blood. The CDR3 here is CASRRGQGYTF. Here the CDR3 DNA reads TGTGCCAGCAGACGCGGACAGGGCTACACCTTC.